This T cell receptor beta chain was recovered during a study of blood T cell repertoires in COVID-19. Whole-study context: Sites in the United States, Italy and Spain provided acute and convalescent COVID-19 samples. PBMCs, B-cell-depleted T cells, or T cells provided the cDNA or gDNA that made up the material.

Germline V gives CDR1 MDHEN, CDR2 SYDVKM. Trimming left V 5 bases short and J 0 bases short, with 8 bases between. The CDR3 runs 13 residues. In the original workflow: Amplified reference gene primers provided the basis for estimating nucleated cell counts. The repertoire was sequenced with immunoSEQ multiplex PCR; TCRdb's copy has only in-frame clones and lacks some. The DNA gave D and trimming, while V, J and clone size come from that table. The sample records 200,000 or so clones, 90% being singletons. Seattle patient enrollment occurred during active infection, with longitudinal follow-up thereafter.

V is TRBV28 and J is TRBJ2-7; no reliable D call. This receptor was identified in a man in his thirties or forties with COVID-19, enrolled during active disease. The specimen was peripheral blood. The chain's CDR3 is CASSVSNSYEQYF. The CDR3 DNA is TGTGCCAGCAGTGTGTCCAACTCCTACGAGCAGTACTTC.